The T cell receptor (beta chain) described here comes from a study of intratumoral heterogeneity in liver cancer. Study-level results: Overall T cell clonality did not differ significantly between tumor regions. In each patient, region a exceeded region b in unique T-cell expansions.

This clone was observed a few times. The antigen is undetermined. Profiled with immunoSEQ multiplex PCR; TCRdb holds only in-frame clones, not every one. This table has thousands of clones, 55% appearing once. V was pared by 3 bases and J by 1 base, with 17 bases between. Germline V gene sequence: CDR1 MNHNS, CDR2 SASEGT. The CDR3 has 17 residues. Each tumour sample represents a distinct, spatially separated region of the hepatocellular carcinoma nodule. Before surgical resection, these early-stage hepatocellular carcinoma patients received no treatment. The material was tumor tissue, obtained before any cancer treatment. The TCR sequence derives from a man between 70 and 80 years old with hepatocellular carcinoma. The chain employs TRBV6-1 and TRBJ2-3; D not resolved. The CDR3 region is CASSEYMDGGRTDTQYF. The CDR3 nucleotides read TGTGCCAGCAGTGAGTATATGGACGGCGGACGCACAGATACGCAGTATTTT.